Reported below is one T cell receptor (beta chain). Its specificity is unknown. The data originate from a study of T cell responses to AZD1222 COVID-19 vaccine. The overall study: Researchers grouped second doses given at about 4 or about 12 weeks into one pool.

Study observations and caveats: Unmutated variant regions are reportedly the target of nearly half of TCRs that are spike-specific. White British donors predominated, females outnumbered males, and clonal diversity was possibly underestimated.

Profiled with immunoSEQ multiplex PCR; TCRdb holds only in-frame clones, not every one. The sample lists about 160,000 clones, 80% to 90% occurring once. The CDR3 sequence is 16 residues long. Germline CDR1 and CDR2: PRHDT and FYEKMQ (reference sequence). Trimming took off 5 bases at V and 2 bases at J, with 18 bases between the two ends. Sequenced here: peripheral blood, sampled on day 0 of AZD1222 vaccination. The chain recombines TRBV13 with TRBJ2-5; D is undetermined. The TCR sequence derives from an adult in good health. CDR3 sequence (DNA): TGTGCCAGCAGCCCTCCGCAGTACCGCTCTCAAGAGACCCAGTACTTC. It yields the protein CASSPPQYRSQETQYF.